This T cell receptor (beta chain) was captured in a study of molecular identifiers for immune sequencing clone quantification (dated by TCRdb to 2017 to 2018). Turning to the overall study: For a replicate experiment, RNA from 20,000 or 100,000 naive CD8 T cells was divided into five aliquots, and four of the five aliquots were sequenced. This methods study benchmarked molecular-identifier clustering-based TCR repertoire sequencing (MIDCIRS) and TCR RNA copy counting, using CD8 T cells to do so.

Library generation was performed with PCR. Instrument used: Illumina HiSeq 4000. Bulk TCR libraries were generated as previously described, with the TCR primers listed in Table S5 used. Purification of total RNA was performed with the Qiagen AllPrep DNA/RNA kit. Before any analysis, reads coming from multiple sequencing runs of the same library were combined into one pool. As for the authors' bioinformatics: Reads were retained only if their TCR constant sequence matched exactly, and those retained reads were trimmed to 150 nt and grouped according to their 12-nt molecular barcodes. Reads within each barcode group were sub-clustered using a 15% Levenshtein threshold, and quality-weighted consensus sequences were constructed for each RNA molecule. Non-functional sequences were removed, as were lower-count sequences one edit away from another. Based on fitting two negative binomial distributions, any barcode sub-cluster with under 20% of the maximum read count was discarded. TCRdb redid the processing of the public reads, applying fastp at Q25 and MiXCR, and retained in-frame beta chains. For every CDR3 protein sequence, its rows merge into one entry that carries the most common genes and DNA. The V and J calls shown here were made by TCRdb, not taken from the authors' results. The sample table shows 250,000 to 350,000 distinct CDR3 sequences, and about 20% are seen once. The top ten constitute approximately 0.8% of the sample.

Many counts were recorded for this clonotype. The antigen it recognizes is unknown. No base qualities exist here, and no much larger clone lies one base off it. For CDR1 and CDR2, the germline V gene lists SGHRS and YFSETQ. V loses 3 bases at its end and J loses 6 bases; junction bases beyond the gene matches: 11. From the cysteine through the phenylalanine, the CDR3 covers 16 amino acids. Only the CDR3 DNA is retained, 48 bases long and in frame from the first base. Libraries of naive CD8 T cells were built from anywhere between about 17,000 and 1,000,000 sorted cells, with 10%, 30% or 50% of the purified RNA used. Naive CD8 T cells, defined as CD8+CD4-CCR7+CD45RA+, were FACS-sorted into RLT Plus buffer on a BD FACSAria II. To test detection sensitivity, Jurkat RNA equal to approximately ten TCR copies was added to samples of about 20,000-1,000,000 naive CD8 T cells. Enrichment of CD8 T cells was performed with RosetteSep CD8+ T Cell Enrichment Cocktail and Ficoll-Paque, after which ACK red cell lysis was carried out.

What the research found in general, with its limitations: Modeling indicated roughly 3.3 TCR RNA copies recovered per cell, compared with roughly 9.7 by digital PCR, which implies a capture efficiency of 25% to 35%. Even against a background of around 900,000 naive CD8 T cells, spiked-in Jurkat TCR RNA amounting to a single cell's worth was reported to be detectable. Spiked-in Jurkat TCR RNA (approximately 10 copies' worth), which is not part of the donor repertoire, was contained in the naive libraries. When barcode sub-clustering was left out, chimeric consensus sequences inflated TCR diversity, with chimeras reaching as high as 47%. In CMV-specific effector cells, over 99% of molecules were held by clones above 20 RNA copies, whereas under 1% of molecules were held by such clones in naive cells. Highly expanded clone sizes could be underestimated if identical TCR molecules share a barcode.

The chain joins TRBV5-1 to TRBJ2-3, with TRBD1 identical over 9 junction bases. Sequencing input: naive CD8+ T cells from blood, with Jurkat cell RNA spiked in. Per the publication, the cell subset or site label means: FACS-sorted CD8+CD4-CCR7+CD45RA+ naive T cells. The receptor was derived from a human donor in good health. Some libraries in this study had Jurkat cell RNA spiked in. This receptor carries the CDR3 CASSYGTGQRGDTQYF. The DNA reads TGCGCCAGCAGCTACGGGACAGGGCAACGAGGGGATACGCAGTATTTT.